This T cell receptor (beta chain) derives from a study of blood T cell repertoires in COVID-19. Overall study context: T cells, B-cell-depleted T cells, or PBMCs supplied cDNA or gDNA.

How the authors handled the data: Nucleated cell counts were estimated from reference gene primer amplification. Assay used: immunoSEQ multiplex PCR; TCRdb lists only in-frame clones, some missing. That table gives V, J and clone size, and the DNA gave D and trimming. In the table there are 150,000 to 180,000 clones, approximately 80% of which are singletons. This CDR3 has 20 residues. Germline loops: CDR1 LGHDT, CDR2 YNNKEL (reference sequence). Losses at the gene ends were 1 base for V and 4 bases for J; bases not matched to a gene: 20. This chain links TRBV3-1 (or the pseudogene TRBV3-2) with TRBJ1-2, with TRBD1 identical over 8 bases. This clonotype was sampled from a woman aged 60-70 years with COVID-19, enrolled during active disease. The material sequenced was peripheral blood. The CDR3 here is CASSQAKILDRVIPSYGYTF. The CDR3 coding sequence is TGTGCCAGCAGCCAAGCAAAGATACTGGACAGGGTCATCCCGAGCTATGGCTACACCTTC.